The rows below give T cell receptor beta chains drawn from one sample of a study of blood T cell repertoires in COVID-19. Sequencing was performed with immunoSEQ multiplex PCR; in TCRdb, only in-frame clones are kept and a portion is missing. In the table there are a few hundred thousand clones, roughly 88% of which are singletons. The sample comprised PBMCs or T cells enriched from blood (not recorded which). The receptors shown here come from a woman aged 40 to 50 who had recovered from COVID-19. CDR3s include the opening cysteine and the closing phenylalanine or tryptophan. The D gene is left open where the match is weak. Some rows mark clone size as missing; the rest say once, few, many or name a class of expanded clone.

v_call: TRBV6-2/TRBV6-3
d_call: NA
j_call: TRBJ2-1
clone_size: NA
cdr3_nt: TGTGCCAGCAGTTACAGCCGCCGAATGGAGGGGCCCTACAATGAGCAGTTCTTC
cdr3_aa: CASSYSRRMEGPYNEQFF

v_call: TRBV15
d_call: NA
j_call: TRBJ2-7
clone_size: once
cdr3_nt: TGTGCCACCAGCAGAGAGCGCGGGGAGGACTACGAGCAGTACTTC
cdr3_aa: CATSRERGEDYEQYF

v_call: TRBV5-4
d_call: TRBD1
j_call: TRBJ1-3
clone_size: NA
cdr3_nt: TGTGCCAGCAGCCCACAGGGGGCTAATTCCGGAAACACCATATATTTT
cdr3_aa: CASSPQGANSGNTIYF

v_call: TRBV5-1
d_call: TRBD2
j_call: TRBJ2-3
clone_size: once
cdr3_nt: TGCGCCAGCAGCTTGGCACCGGGGACTATCCCAGATACGCAGTATTTT
cdr3_aa: CASSLAPGTIPDTQYF

v_call: TRBV14
d_call: TRBD1
j_call: TRBJ2-7
clone_size: once
cdr3_nt: TGTGCCAGCAGCCGACGACAGGGGATGACCCCCGATCTCTCCTACGAGCAGTACTTC
cdr3_aa: CASSRRQGMTPDLSYEQYF

v_call: TRBV12-5
d_call: TRBD2
j_call: TRBJ2-1
clone_size: NA
cdr3_nt: TGTGCTAGTGCTTTCGGATTGGCTAGCGGATACAATGAGCAGTTCTTC
cdr3_aa: CASAFGLASGYNEQFF

v_call: TRBV5-4
d_call: NA
j_call: TRBJ1-4
clone_size: NA
cdr3_nt: TGTGCCAGCAGCGATCTCTCTTCGGATGAAAAACTGTTTTTT
cdr3_aa: CASSDLSSDEKLFF

v_call: TRBV7-2
d_call: TRBD2
j_call: TRBJ2-7
clone_size: NA
cdr3_nt: TGTGCCAGCAGCTTAGAACCGGGAGGGACCTACGAGCAGTACTTC
cdr3_aa: CASSLEPGGTYEQYF

v_call: TRBV6-5
d_call: NA
j_call: TRBJ2-5
clone_size: NA
cdr3_nt: TGTGCCCCCAGGCCTGGCGGGAACCAAGAGACCCAGTACTTC
cdr3_aa: CAPRPGGNQETQYF

v_call: TRBV11-2
d_call: NA
j_call: TRBJ2-7
clone_size: NA
cdr3_nt: TGTGCCAGCAGCTTAGTTAGCGGCCGCTACGAGCAGTACTTC
cdr3_aa: CASSLVSGRYEQYF

v_call: TRBV15
d_call: TRBD1
j_call: TRBJ1-2
clone_size: NA
cdr3_nt: TGTGCCACCAGCAGAGATAGGGGGCTCTACTATGGCTACACCTTC
cdr3_aa: CATSRDRGLYYGYTF

v_call: TRBV28
d_call: TRBD1
j_call: TRBJ1-2
clone_size: NA
cdr3_nt: TGTGCCAGCATGGACAGGGCCTATGGCTACACCTTC
cdr3_aa: CASMDRAYGYTF

v_call: TRBV10-3
d_call: NA
j_call: TRBJ2-5
clone_size: NA
cdr3_nt: TGTGCCAGTACAAATTCCAGGATCCAAGAGACCCAGTACTTC
cdr3_aa: CASTNSRIQETQYF

v_call: TRBV27
d_call: NA
j_call: TRBJ1-3
clone_size: once
cdr3_nt: TGTGCCAGCAGTTTAAACAGGGCAGGGGGAAACACCATATATTTT
cdr3_aa: CASSLNRAGGNTIYF

v_call: TRBV18
d_call: NA
j_call: TRBJ1-5
clone_size: NA
cdr3_nt: TGTGCCAGCTCCTCCGGACGGGAAAGCAATCAGCCCCAGCATTTT
cdr3_aa: CASSSGRESNQPQHF

v_call: TRBV29-1
d_call: NA
j_call: TRBJ1-5
clone_size: NA
cdr3_nt: TGCAGCGTTGGGGGCAGGGATGGGCCCCAGCATTTT
cdr3_aa: CSVGGRDGPQHF

v_call: TRBV6-6
d_call: TRBD1
j_call: TRBJ1-1
clone_size: NA
cdr3_nt: TGTGCCAGCAGTGACAGGGGGATGAACACTGAAGCTTTCTTT
cdr3_aa: CASSDRGMNTEAFF

v_call: TRBV5-1
d_call: NA
j_call: TRBJ2-5
clone_size: few
cdr3_nt: TGCGCCAGCAGCAACGAGGGTCGGGAGACCCAGTACTTC
cdr3_aa: CASSNEGRETQYF

v_call: TRBV5-4
d_call: NA
j_call: TRBJ1-4
clone_size: NA
cdr3_nt: TGTGCCAGCAGCTTGGCGGCAGGGGAAAAACTGTTTTTT
cdr3_aa: CASSLAAGEKLFF

v_call: TRBV4-2
d_call: NA
j_call: TRBJ1-2
clone_size: NA
cdr3_nt: TGTGCCAGCAGCCAAGGGACAGAGTCTAACTATGGCTACACCTTC
cdr3_aa: CASSQGTESNYGYTF

v_call: TRBV7-6
d_call: NA
j_call: TRBJ1-3
clone_size: NA
cdr3_nt: TGTGCCAGCAGCTTACAGGGGTCAGGAGGAAACACCATATATTTT
cdr3_aa: CASSLQGSGGNTIYF

v_call: TRBV5-1
d_call: TRBD2
j_call: TRBJ2-3
clone_size: NA
cdr3_nt: TGCGCCAGCAGCCGCGCAAGCGGGACCAGCCCAGATACGCAGTATTTT
cdr3_aa: CASSRASGTSPDTQYF

v_call: TRBV27
d_call: NA
j_call: TRBJ1-3
clone_size: NA
cdr3_nt: TGTGCCAGCAGTTTAAGGAGGAGCTCTGGAAACACCATATATTTT
cdr3_aa: CASSLRRSSGNTIYF

v_call: TRBV12-3/TRBV12-4
d_call: TRBD2
j_call: TRBJ2-7
clone_size: NA
cdr3_nt: TGTGCCAGCAGCGGGGGGTCGGACTACGAGCAGTACTTC
cdr3_aa: CASSGGSDYEQYF

v_call: TRBV2
d_call: NA
j_call: TRBJ2-3
clone_size: NA
cdr3_nt: TGTGCCAGCAGTGTAGACAAGTCCACAGATACGCAGTATTTT
cdr3_aa: CASSVDKSTDTQYF

v_call: TRBV24-1
d_call: TRBD2
j_call: TRBJ2-2
clone_size: NA
cdr3_nt: TGTGCCACCAGTGATTTGGGGCGGGGGTACACCGGGGAGCTGTTTTTT
cdr3_aa: CATSDLGRGYTGELFF

v_call: TRBV7-2
d_call: NA
j_call: TRBJ1-4
clone_size: NA
cdr3_nt: TGTGCCAGCAGCTTACGTGAGGGAGGAGGGGAAAAACTGTTTTTT
cdr3_aa: CASSLREGGGEKLFF

v_call: TRBV9
d_call: NA
j_call: TRBJ1-2
clone_size: NA
cdr3_nt: TGTGCCAGCAGCGTAGATTTAGGGGGTCGCTACACCTTC
cdr3_aa: CASSVDLGGRYTF

v_call: TRBV4-3
d_call: NA
j_call: TRBJ1-3
clone_size: NA
cdr3_nt: TGCGCCAGCAGCCAAGGGGGGGTCGGCTCTGGAAACACCATATATTTT
cdr3_aa: CASSQGGVGSGNTIYF

v_call: TRBV10-3
d_call: NA
j_call: TRBJ2-1
clone_size: once
cdr3_nt: TGTGCCATCAGTGAGTCTCTAGACTTAAATGAGCAGTTCTTC
cdr3_aa: CAISESLDLNEQFF

v_call: TRBV30
d_call: NA
j_call: TRBJ2-2
clone_size: NA
cdr3_nt: TGTGCCTGGCGGGTCCCCGGGGAGCTGTTTTTT
cdr3_aa: CAWRVPGELFF

v_call: TRBV19
d_call: NA
j_call: TRBJ1-5
clone_size: NA
cdr3_nt: TGTGCCACCAATTCGAGAAGAGGCAATCAGCCCCAGCATTTT
cdr3_aa: CATNSRRGNQPQHF

v_call: TRBV7-2
d_call: TRBD2
j_call: TRBJ2-7
clone_size: NA
cdr3_nt: TGTGCCAGCAGCTGGATAGCCCTAGCGGGGGGCTACGAGCAGTACTTC
cdr3_aa: CASSWIALAGGYEQYF

v_call: TRBV3-1/TRBV3-2
d_call: TRBD1
j_call: TRBJ1-6
clone_size: NA
cdr3_nt: TGTGCCAGCAGCCAACTAGGGACAGGGGATTCACCCCTCCACTTT
cdr3_aa: CASSQLGTGDSPLHF

v_call: TRBV30
d_call: NA
j_call: TRBJ1-1
clone_size: few
cdr3_nt: TGTGCCTGGCGGGGGGGGCCGAACACTGAAGCTTTCTTT
cdr3_aa: CAWRGGPNTEAFF

v_call: TRBV7-9
d_call: NA
j_call: TRBJ2-7
clone_size: NA
cdr3_nt: TGTGCCAGCACCCTGACGATGACAGGAGACGAGCAGTACTTC
cdr3_aa: CASTLTMTGDEQYF

v_call: TRBV7-9
d_call: NA
j_call: TRBJ2-3
clone_size: few
cdr3_nt: TGTGCCAGCAGCGTCCCCACAGGGAGCACAGATACGCAGTATTTT
cdr3_aa: CASSVPTGSTDTQYF

v_call: TRBV11-2
d_call: NA
j_call: TRBJ2-7
clone_size: NA
cdr3_nt: TGTGCCAGCAGCTTGGGGCAACCCTACGAGCAGTACTTC
cdr3_aa: CASSLGQPYEQYF

v_call: TRBV7-2
d_call: NA
j_call: TRBJ1-5
clone_size: NA
cdr3_nt: TGTGCCAGCAGCCCCAGAAGCAATCAGCCCCAGCATTTT
cdr3_aa: CASSPRSNQPQHF

v_call: TRBV6-1
d_call: NA
j_call: TRBJ1-1
clone_size: once
cdr3_nt: TGTGCCAGCAGTGAAGTGAGGGGGACTGAAGCTTTCTTT
cdr3_aa: CASSEVRGTEAFF

v_call: TRBV4-3
d_call: TRBD1
j_call: TRBJ1-2
clone_size: NA
cdr3_nt: TGCGCCAGCAGCCAGAGGACAGGAGCGAATGCATCCCCCTATGGCTACACCTTC
cdr3_aa: CASSQRTGANASPYGYTF